This T cell receptor (beta chain) emerged from a study of blood T cell repertoires in COVID-19. Study summary: From T cells, B-cell-depleted T cells, or PBMCs came the material, which was cDNA or gDNA.

Trimming cost V 2 bases and J 6 bases, with 14 bases left between them. Germline-derived CDR1 and CDR2 are KGHSH and LQKENI. CDR3 length: 14 amino acids. Original processing notes: How many nucleated cells were present was estimated from reference gene primer amplification. Using immunoSEQ multiplex PCR, the repertoire was profiled, and TCRdb retains in-frame clones only, with some absent. That table supplies the V and J calls and clone size; D and trimming were determined from the DNA. The sample holds fewer than 25,000 clones, more than 85% seen once. The sample consisted of peripheral blood. The source of this sequence is a man in his sixties or seventies with active COVID-19. V and J are TRBV18 and TRBJ2-7; D gene ambiguous. The CDR3 here is CASSPSLLRSEQYF. The CDR3 DNA sequence: TGTGCCAGCTCACCATCCCTACTAAGGAGCGAGCAGTACTTC.